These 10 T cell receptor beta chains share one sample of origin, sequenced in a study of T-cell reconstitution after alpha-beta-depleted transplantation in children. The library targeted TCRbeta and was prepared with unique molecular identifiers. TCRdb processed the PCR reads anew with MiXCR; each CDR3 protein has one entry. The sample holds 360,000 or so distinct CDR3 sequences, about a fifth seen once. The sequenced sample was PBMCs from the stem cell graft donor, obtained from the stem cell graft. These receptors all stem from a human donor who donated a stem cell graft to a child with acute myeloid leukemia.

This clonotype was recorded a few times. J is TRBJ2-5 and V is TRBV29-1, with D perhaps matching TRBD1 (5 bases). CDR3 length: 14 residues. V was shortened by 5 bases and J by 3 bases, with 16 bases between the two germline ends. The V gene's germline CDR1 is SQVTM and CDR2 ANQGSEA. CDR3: CSVLAGWTKETQYF. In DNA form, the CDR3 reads TGCAGCGTTCTGGCAGGGTGGACCAAAGAGACCCAGTACTTC.

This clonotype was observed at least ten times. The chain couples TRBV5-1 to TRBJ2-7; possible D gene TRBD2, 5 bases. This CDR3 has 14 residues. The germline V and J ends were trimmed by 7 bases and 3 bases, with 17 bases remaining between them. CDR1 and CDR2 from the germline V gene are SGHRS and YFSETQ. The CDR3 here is CASQEEGRFYEQYF. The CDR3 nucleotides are TGCGCCAGCCAGGAGGAAGGCCGTTTCTACGAGCAGTACTTC.

This chain's CDR3 is CASNLAGGPTDTQYF. CDR3 sequence (DNA): TGTGCCAGCAATCTAGCGGGAGGGCCAACAGATACGCAGTATTTT. This chain joins TRBV2 and TRBJ2-3; 12 bases are shared with TRBD2. With V trimmed by 7 bases and J by 3 bases, 5 bases remained unmatched. The length of the CDR3 is 15 residues. Germline V CDR1 and CDR2: SNHLY, FYNNEI.

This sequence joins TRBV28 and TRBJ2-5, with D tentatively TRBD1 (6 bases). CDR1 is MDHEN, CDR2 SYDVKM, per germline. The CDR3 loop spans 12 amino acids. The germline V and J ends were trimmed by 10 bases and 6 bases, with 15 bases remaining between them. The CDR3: CATTGMGKTQYF. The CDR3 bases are TGTGCCACCACAGGGATGGGAAAGACCCAGTACTTC.

DNA of the CDR3: TGCGCCAGCAGCTCCAAAAGGGGACTAGCGGGAGGAACCTACGAGCAGTACTTC. The encoded protein is CASSSKRGLAGGTYEQYF. The chain employs TRBV5-1 and TRBJ2-7, with 15 bases identical to TRBD2. Trimming took 3 bases from V and 2 from J; bases not matched to a gene: 9. Germline values: CDR1 SGHRS, CDR2 YFSETQ. CDR3 length: 18 amino acids.

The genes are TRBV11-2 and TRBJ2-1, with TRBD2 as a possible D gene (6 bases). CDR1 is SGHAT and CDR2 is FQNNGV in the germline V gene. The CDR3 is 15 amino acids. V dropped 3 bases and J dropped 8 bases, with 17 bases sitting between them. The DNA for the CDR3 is TGTGCCAGCAGCTTTATGGGACTTACCTGGGATGAGCAGTTCTTC. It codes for CASSFMGLTWDEQFF.

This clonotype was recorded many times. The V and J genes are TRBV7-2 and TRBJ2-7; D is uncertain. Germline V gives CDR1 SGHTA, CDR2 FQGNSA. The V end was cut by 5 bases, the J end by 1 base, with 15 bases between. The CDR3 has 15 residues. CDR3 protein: CASSPERRMSYEQYF. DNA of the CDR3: TGTGCCAGCAGCCCCGAGCGACGGATGTCCTACGAGCAGTACTTC. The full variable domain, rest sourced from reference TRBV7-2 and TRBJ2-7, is GAGVSQSPSNKVTEKGKDVELRCDPISGHTALYWYRQSLGQGLEFLIYFQGNSAPDKSGLPSDRFSAERTGGSVSTLTIQRTQQEDSAVYLCASSPERRMSYEQYFGPGTRLTVT.

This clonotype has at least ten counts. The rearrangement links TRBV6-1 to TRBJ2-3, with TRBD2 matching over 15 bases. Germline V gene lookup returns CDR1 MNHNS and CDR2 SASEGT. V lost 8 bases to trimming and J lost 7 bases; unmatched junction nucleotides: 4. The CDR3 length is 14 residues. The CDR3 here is CASRGLAGGNTQYF. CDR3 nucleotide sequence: TGTGCCAGCCGAGGACTAGCGGGAGGGAATACGCAGTATTTT.

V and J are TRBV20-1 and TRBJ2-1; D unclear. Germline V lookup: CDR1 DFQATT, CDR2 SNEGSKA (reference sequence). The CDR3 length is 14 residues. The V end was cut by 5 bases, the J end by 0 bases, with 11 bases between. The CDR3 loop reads CSAETTTSYNEQFF. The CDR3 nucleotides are TGCAGTGCTGAAACTACCACCTCCTACAATGAGCAGTTCTTC.

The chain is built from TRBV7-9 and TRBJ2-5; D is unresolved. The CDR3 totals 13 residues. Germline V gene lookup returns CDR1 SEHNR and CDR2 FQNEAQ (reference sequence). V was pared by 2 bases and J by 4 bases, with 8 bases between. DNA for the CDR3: TGTGCCAGCAGCTTACCCCTTGGAGAGACCCAGTACTTC. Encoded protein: CASSLPLGETQYF.